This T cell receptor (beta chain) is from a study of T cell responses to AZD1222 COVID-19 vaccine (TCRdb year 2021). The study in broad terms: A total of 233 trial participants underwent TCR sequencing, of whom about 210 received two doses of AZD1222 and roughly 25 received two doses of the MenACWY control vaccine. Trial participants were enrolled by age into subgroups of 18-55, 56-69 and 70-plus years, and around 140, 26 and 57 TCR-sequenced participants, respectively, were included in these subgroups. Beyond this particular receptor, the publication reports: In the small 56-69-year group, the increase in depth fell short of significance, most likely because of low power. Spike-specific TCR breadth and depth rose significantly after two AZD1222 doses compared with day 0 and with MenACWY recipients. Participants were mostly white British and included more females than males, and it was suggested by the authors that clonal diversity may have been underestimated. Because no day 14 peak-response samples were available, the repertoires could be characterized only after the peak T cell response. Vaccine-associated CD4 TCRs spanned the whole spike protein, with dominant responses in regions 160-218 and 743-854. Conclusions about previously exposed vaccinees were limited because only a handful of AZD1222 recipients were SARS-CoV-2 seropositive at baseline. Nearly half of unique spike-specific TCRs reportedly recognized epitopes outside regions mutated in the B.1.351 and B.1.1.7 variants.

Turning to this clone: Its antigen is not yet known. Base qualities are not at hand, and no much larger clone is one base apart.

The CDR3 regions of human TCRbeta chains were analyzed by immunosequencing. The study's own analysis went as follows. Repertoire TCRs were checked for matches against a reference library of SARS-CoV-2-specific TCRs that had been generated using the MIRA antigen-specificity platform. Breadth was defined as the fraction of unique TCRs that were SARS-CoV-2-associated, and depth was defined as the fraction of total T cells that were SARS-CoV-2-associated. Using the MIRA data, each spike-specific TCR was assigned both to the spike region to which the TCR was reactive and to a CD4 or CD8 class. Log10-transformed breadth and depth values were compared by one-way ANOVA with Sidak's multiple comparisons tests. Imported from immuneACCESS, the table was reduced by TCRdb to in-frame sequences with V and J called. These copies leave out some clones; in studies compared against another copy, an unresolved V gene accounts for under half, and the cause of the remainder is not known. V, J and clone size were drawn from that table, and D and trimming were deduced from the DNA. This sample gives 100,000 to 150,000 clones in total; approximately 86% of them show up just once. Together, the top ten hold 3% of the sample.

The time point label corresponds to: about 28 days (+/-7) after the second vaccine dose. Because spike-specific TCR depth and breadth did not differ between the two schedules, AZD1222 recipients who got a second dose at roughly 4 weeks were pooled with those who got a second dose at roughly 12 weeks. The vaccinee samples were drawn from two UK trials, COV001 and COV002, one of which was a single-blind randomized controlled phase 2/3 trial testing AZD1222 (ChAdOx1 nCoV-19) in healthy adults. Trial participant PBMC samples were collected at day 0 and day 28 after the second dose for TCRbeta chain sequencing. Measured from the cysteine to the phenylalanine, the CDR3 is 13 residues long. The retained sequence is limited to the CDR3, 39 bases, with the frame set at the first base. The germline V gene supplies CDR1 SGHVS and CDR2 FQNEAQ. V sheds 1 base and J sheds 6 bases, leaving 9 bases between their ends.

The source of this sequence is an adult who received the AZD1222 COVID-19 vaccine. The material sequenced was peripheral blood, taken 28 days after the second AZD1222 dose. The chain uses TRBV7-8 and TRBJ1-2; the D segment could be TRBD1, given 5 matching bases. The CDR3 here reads CASSLGVGDGYTF. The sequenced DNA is TGTGCCAGCAGCTTAGGTGTAGGGGATGGCTACACCTTC.